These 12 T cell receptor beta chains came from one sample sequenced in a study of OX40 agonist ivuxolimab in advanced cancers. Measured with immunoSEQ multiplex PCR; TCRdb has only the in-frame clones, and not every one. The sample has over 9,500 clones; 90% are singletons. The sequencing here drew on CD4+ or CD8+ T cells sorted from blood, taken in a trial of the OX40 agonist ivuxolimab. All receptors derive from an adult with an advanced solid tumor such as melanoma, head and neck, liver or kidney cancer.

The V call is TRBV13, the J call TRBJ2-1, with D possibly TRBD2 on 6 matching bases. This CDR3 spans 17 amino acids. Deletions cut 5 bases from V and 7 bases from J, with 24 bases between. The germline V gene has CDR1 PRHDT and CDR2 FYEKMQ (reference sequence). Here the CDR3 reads CASSPLSEEGRRNEQFF. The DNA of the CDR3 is TGTGCCAGCAGCCCCCTAAGCGAGGAGGGCCGGAGGAATGAGCAGTTCTTC.

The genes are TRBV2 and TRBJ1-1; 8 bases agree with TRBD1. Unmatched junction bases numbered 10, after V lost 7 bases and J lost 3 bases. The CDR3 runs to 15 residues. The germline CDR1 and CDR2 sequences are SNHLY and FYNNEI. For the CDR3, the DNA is TGTGCCAGCATTGCAGACAGGGGCTTCGACACTGAAGCTTTCTTT. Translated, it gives CASIADRGFDTEAFF.

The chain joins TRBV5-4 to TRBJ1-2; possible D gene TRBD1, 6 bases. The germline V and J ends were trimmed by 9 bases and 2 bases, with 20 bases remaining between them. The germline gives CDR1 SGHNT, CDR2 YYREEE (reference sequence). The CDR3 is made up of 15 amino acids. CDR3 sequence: CATSSGLGGNYGYTF. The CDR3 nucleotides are TGTGCCACCTCCTCGGGGCTAGGGGGAAACTATGGCTACACCTTC. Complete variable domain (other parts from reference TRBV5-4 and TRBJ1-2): ETGVTQSPTHLIKTRGQQVTLRCSSQSGHNTVSWYQQALGQGPQFIFQYYREEENGRGNFPPRFSGLQFPNYSSELNVNALELDDSALYLCATSSGLGGNYGYTFGSGTRLTVV.

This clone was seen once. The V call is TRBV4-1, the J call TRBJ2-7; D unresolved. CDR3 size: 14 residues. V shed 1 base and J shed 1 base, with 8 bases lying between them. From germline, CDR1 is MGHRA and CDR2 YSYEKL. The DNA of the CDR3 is TGCGCCAGCAGCCAAGGGCTGGGGTCCTACGAGCAGTACTTC. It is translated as CASSQGLGSYEQYF.

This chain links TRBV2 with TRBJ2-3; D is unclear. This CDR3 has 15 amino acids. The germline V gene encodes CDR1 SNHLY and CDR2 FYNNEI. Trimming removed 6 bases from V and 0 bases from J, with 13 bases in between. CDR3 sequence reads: CASRGPTLSTDTQYF. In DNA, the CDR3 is TGTGCCAGCAGGGGCCCAACATTAAGCACAGATACGCAGTATTTT. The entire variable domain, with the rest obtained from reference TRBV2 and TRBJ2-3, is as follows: EPEVTQTPSHQVTQMGQEVILRCVPISNHLYFYWYRQILGQKVEFLVSFYNNEISEKSEIFDDQFSVERPDGSNFTLKIRSTKLEDSAMYFCASRGPTLSTDTQYFGPGTRLTVL.

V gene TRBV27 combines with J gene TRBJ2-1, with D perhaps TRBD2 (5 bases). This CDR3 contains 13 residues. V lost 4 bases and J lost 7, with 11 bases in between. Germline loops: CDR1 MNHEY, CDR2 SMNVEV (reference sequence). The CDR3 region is CASSSSGRNEQFF. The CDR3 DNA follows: TGTGCCAGCAGTTCAAGTGGGAGAAATGAGCAGTTCTTC.

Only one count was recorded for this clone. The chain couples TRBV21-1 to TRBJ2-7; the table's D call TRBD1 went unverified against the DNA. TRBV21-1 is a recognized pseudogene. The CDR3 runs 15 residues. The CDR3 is CASSVTGQGGYEQYF. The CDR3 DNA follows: TGTGCCAGCAGCGTAACGGGACAGGGAGGCTACGAGCAGTACTTC.

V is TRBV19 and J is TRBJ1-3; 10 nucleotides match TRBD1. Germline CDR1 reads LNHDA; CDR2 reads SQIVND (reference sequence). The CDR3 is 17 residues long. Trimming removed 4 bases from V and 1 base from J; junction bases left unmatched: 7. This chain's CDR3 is CASSRATGGASGNTIYF. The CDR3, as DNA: TGTGCCAGTAGTAGAGCGACAGGGGGCGCATCTGGAAACACCATATATTTT.

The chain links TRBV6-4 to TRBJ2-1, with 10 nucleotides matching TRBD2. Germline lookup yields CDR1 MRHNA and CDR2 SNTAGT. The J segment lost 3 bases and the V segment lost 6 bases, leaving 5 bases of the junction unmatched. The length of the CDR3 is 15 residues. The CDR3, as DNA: TGTGCCAGCAGGGAGACTAGCGGGTACTACAATGAGCAGTTCTTC. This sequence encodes CASRETSGYYNEQFF.

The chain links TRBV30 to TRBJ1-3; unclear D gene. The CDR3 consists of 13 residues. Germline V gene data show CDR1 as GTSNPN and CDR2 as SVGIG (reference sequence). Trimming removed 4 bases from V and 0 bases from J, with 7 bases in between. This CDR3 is CAWISSSGNTIYF. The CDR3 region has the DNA TGTGCCTGGATATCCAGCTCTGGAAACACCATATATTTT.

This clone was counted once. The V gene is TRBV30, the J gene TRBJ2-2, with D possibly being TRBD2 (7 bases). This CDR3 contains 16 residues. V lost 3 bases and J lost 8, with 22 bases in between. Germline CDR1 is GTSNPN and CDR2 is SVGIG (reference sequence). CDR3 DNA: TGTGCCTGGAGGGCGGGGGTGTGGGGGCTCAGGGGGGAGCTGTTTTTT. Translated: CAWRAGVWGLRGELFF.

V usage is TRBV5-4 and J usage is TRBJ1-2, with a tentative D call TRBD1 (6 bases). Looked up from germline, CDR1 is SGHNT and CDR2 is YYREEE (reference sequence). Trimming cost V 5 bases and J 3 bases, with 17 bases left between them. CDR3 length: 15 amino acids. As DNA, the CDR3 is TGTGCCAGCAGGGAGCCAGGACAGCGGGACTATGGCTACACCTTC. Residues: CASREPGQRDYGYTF.